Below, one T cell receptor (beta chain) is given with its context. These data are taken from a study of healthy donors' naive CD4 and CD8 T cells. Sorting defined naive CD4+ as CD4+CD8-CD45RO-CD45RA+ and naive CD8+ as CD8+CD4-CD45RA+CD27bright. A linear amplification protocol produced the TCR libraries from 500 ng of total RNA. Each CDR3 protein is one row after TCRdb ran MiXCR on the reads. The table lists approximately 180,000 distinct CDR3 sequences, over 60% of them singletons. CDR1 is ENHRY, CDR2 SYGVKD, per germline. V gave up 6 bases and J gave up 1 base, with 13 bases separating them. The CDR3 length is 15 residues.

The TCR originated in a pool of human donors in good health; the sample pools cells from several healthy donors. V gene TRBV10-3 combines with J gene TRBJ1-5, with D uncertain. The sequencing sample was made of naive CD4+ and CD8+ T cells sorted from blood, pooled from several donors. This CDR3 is CAIRPSGRSNQPQHF. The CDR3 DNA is TGTGCCATCAGGCCAAGCGGCCGAAGCAATCAGCCCCAGCATTTT.